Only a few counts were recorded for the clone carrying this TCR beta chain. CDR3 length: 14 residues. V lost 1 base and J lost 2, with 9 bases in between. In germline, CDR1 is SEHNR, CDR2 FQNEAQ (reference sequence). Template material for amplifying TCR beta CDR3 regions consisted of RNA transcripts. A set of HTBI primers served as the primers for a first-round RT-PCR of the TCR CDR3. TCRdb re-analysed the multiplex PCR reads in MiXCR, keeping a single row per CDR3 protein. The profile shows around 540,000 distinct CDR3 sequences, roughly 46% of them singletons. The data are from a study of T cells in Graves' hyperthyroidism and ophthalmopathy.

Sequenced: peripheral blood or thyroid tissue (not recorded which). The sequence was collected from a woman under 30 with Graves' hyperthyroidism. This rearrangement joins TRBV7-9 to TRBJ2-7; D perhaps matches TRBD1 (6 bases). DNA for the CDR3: TGTGCCAGCAGCTTAGGGACAGCTACCTACGAGCAGTACTTC. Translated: CASSLGTATYEQYF.